These T cell receptor beta chains were read from a single sample in a study of blood T cell repertoires in COVID-19. Data came from immunoSEQ multiplex PCR; TCRdb stores just in-frame clones and leaves some out. The sample contains tens of thousands of clones, roughly 89% of which appear only once. The sample taken for sequencing was peripheral blood. The receptors come from a man in his fifties or sixties with acute or convalescent COVID-19. The CDR3 runs from the conserved cysteine through the conserved F or W. A D gene is named only where the DNA matches it firmly. A clone size is listed for some rows: how often the clone was seen (once, few, many), or a class if it is expanded.

j_call: TRBJ2-5; clone_size: NA; d_call: NA; v_call: TRBV28; cdr3_nt: TGTGCCAGCAGAACACCCAGACTTCGGGAGACCCAGTACTTC; cdr3_aa: CASRTPRLRETQYF
j_call: TRBJ1-6; clone_size: NA; d_call: NA; v_call: TRBV30; cdr3_nt: TGTGCCTGGAGTGGCGGGGTCTCCTATAATTCACCCCTCCACTTT; cdr3_aa: CAWSGGVSYNSPLHF
j_call: TRBJ1-5; clone_size: NA; d_call: NA; v_call: TRBV6-2/TRBV6-3; cdr3_nt: TGTGCCAGCAGTTACTCAGGGGCTGGCAATCAGCCCCAGCATTTT; cdr3_aa: CASSYSGAGNQPQHF
j_call: TRBJ1-6; clone_size: once; d_call: NA; v_call: TRBV30; cdr3_nt: TGTGCCTCCGAGGTCCTGAAGAATTCACCCCTCCACTTT; cdr3_aa: CASEVLKNSPLHF
j_call: TRBJ2-7; clone_size: NA; d_call: NA; v_call: TRBV6-5; cdr3_nt: TGTGCCAGCAGTACCCTGGCGGGGAGCTCCTACGAGCAGTACTTC; cdr3_aa: CASSTLAGSSYEQYF
j_call: TRBJ1-6; clone_size: NA; d_call: NA; v_call: TRBV5-4; cdr3_nt: TGTGCCAGCAGCGGAGACAGGTATTCACCCCTCCACTTT; cdr3_aa: CASSGDRYSPLHF
j_call: TRBJ2-5; clone_size: NA; d_call: NA; v_call: TRBV5-1; cdr3_nt: TGCGCCAGCAGCCTCGGAGGGGCCCAAGAGACCCAGTACTTC; cdr3_aa: CASSLGGAQETQYF
j_call: TRBJ1-2; clone_size: NA; d_call: TRBD1; v_call: TRBV18; cdr3_nt: TGTGCCAGCTCAAGGAAAGGGACAGGGGAAGGCTACACCTTC; cdr3_aa: CASSRKGTGEGYTF
j_call: TRBJ1-2; clone_size: NA; d_call: NA; v_call: TRBV4-2; cdr3_nt: TGTGCCAGCAGCCAAGTTGACCCTCTGAGGCCGCTCTTC; cdr3_aa: CASSQVDPLRPLF
j_call: TRBJ2-4; clone_size: few; d_call: TRBD1; v_call: TRBV11-3; cdr3_nt: TGTGCCAGCAGCTTTAGTTCACAGGGGAACATTCAGTACTTC; cdr3_aa: CASSFSSQGNIQYF
j_call: TRBJ2-1; clone_size: NA; d_call: NA; v_call: TRBV4-3; cdr3_nt: TGCGCCAGCAGCCAAGAGCAACCCCAACGACAGATTATCGGGAATGAGCAGTTCTTC; cdr3_aa: CASSQEQPQRQIIGNEQFF
j_call: TRBJ2-2; clone_size: NA; d_call: NA; v_call: TRBV5-1; cdr3_nt: TGCGCCAGCAGCTTGTCCGAGGGAACCATTGGGGAGCTGTTTTTT; cdr3_aa: CASSLSEGTIGELFF
j_call: TRBJ2-7; clone_size: NA; d_call: TRBD1; v_call: TRBV20-1; cdr3_nt: TGCAGTGCTCGTTCGGGACAGGTTCGGTACTTC; cdr3_aa: CSARSGQVRYF
j_call: TRBJ1-1; clone_size: NA; d_call: TRBD1; v_call: TRBV7-6; cdr3_nt: TGTGCCAGCAGCTTGAGGACAGGGTCGGGTACTGAAGCTTTCTTT; cdr3_aa: CASSLRTGSGTEAFF
j_call: TRBJ1-2; clone_size: NA; d_call: NA; v_call: TRBV4-1; cdr3_nt: TGCGCCAGCAGCCACGTCCAGGGGCGCGGCAACTATGGCTACACCTTC; cdr3_aa: CASSHVQGRGNYGYTF
j_call: TRBJ2-1; clone_size: NA; d_call: NA; v_call: TRBV9; cdr3_nt: TGTGCCAGCAGCGAGCTAGCAGACAATGAGCAGTTCTTC; cdr3_aa: CASSELADNEQFF
j_call: TRBJ1-5; clone_size: NA; d_call: NA; v_call: TRBV6-5; cdr3_nt: TGTGCCAGCATCCCCACGGGGAGCAATCAGCCCCAGCATTTT; cdr3_aa: CASIPTGSNQPQHF
j_call: TRBJ1-3; clone_size: NA; d_call: NA; v_call: TRBV28; cdr3_nt: TGTGCCAGCAGCTCCGGGGGATCTGGAAACACCATATATTTT; cdr3_aa: CASSSGGSGNTIYF
j_call: TRBJ2-3; clone_size: NA; d_call: TRBD2; v_call: TRBV7-2; cdr3_nt: TGTGCCAGCAGCTTGGGGGCTAGCGGGACCACAGATACGCAGTATTTT; cdr3_aa: CASSLGASGTTDTQYF
j_call: TRBJ2-6; clone_size: NA; d_call: NA; v_call: TRBV5-1; cdr3_nt: TGCGCCAGCAGCTCCAGGGCAGGTACCTTCTCTGGGGCCAACGTCCTGACTTTC; cdr3_aa: CASSSRAGTFSGANVLTF
j_call: TRBJ2-2; clone_size: NA; d_call: TRBD1; v_call: TRBV3-1/TRBV3-2; cdr3_nt: TGTGCCAGCAGCCAAGCTTACAGGACAGGGGGCTTCGGGGAGCTGTTTTTT; cdr3_aa: CASSQAYRTGGFGELFF
j_call: TRBJ2-5; clone_size: few; d_call: NA; v_call: TRBV5-1; cdr3_nt: TGCGCCAGCAGCTTGACCATGAGGTCAGAGACCCAGTACTTC; cdr3_aa: CASSLTMRSETQYF
j_call: TRBJ1-1; clone_size: NA; d_call: NA; v_call: TRBV11-3; cdr3_nt: TGTGCCAGCAGCTTTAAAGGAGGTACTGAAGCTTTCTTT; cdr3_aa: CASSFKGGTEAFF
j_call: TRBJ2-1; clone_size: NA; d_call: TRBD2; v_call: TRBV7-9; cdr3_nt: TGTGCCAGCAGCCAAACTAGCGGTGATTCCTACAATGAGCAGTTCTTC; cdr3_aa: CASSQTSGDSYNEQFF
j_call: TRBJ2-5; clone_size: NA; d_call: NA; v_call: TRBV7-2; cdr3_nt: TGTGCCAGCAGCCCAGCGCAGGGGACCCAGTACTTC; cdr3_aa: CASSPAQGTQYF
j_call: TRBJ2-7; clone_size: NA; d_call: NA; v_call: TRBV6-2/TRBV6-3; cdr3_nt: TGTGCCAGCAGTTATATCGGGGAATCCTACGAGCAGTACTTC; cdr3_aa: CASSYIGESYEQYF
j_call: TRBJ2-7; clone_size: NA; d_call: NA; v_call: TRBV20-1; cdr3_nt: TGCAGTGCTAGAGTTAAGAGCGAGCAGTACTTC; cdr3_aa: CSARVKSEQYF
j_call: TRBJ2-5; clone_size: once; d_call: TRBD2; v_call: TRBV29-1; cdr3_nt: TGCAGCGGGTACAGCGGGGGGGCCGGAGAGACCCAGTACTTC; cdr3_aa: CSGYSGGAGETQYF
j_call: TRBJ2-1; clone_size: NA; d_call: TRBD1; v_call: TRBV4-1; cdr3_nt: TGCGCCAGCCGACGACAGGGGGCCTCTTACAATGAGCAGTTCTTC; cdr3_aa: CASRRQGASYNEQFF
j_call: TRBJ2-2; clone_size: medium-sized; d_call: TRBD1; v_call: TRBV5-4; cdr3_nt: TGTGCCAGCAGCCCCCACCCCCCAGGGGGCTTGGGCGGGGAGCTGTTTTTT; cdr3_aa: CASSPHPPGGLGGELFF
j_call: TRBJ1-2; clone_size: NA; d_call: NA; v_call: TRBV24-1; cdr3_nt: TGTGCCACCAGGGACAGCGGCTATGGCTACACCTTC; cdr3_aa: CATRDSGYGYTF
j_call: TRBJ2-2; clone_size: NA; d_call: NA; v_call: TRBV7-2; cdr3_nt: TGTGCCAGCAGCCACAGGGTTAGCACCGGGGAGCTGTTTTTT; cdr3_aa: CASSHRVSTGELFF
j_call: TRBJ1-5; clone_size: NA; d_call: TRBD1; v_call: TRBV2; cdr3_nt: TGTGCCAGCAGGGCCGGGACAGGGGGCAATCAGCCCCAGCATTTT; cdr3_aa: CASRAGTGGNQPQHF
j_call: TRBJ2-7; clone_size: NA; d_call: TRBD2; v_call: TRBV29-1; cdr3_nt: TGCAGCGTTCAAACTTCACTAGCGGGAGGGCCCTACGAGCAGTACTTC; cdr3_aa: CSVQTSLAGGPYEQYF
j_call: TRBJ2-1; clone_size: NA; d_call: NA; v_call: TRBV18; cdr3_nt: TGTGCCAGCTCACCACCTCCTAGAGTCACTCTTTTCAATGAGCAGTTCTTC; cdr3_aa: CASSPPPRVTLFNEQFF
j_call: TRBJ2-7; clone_size: NA; d_call: TRBD1; v_call: TRBV6-5; cdr3_nt: TGTGCCAGCAGTTACTCTTTACAGGGGGGCGAGCAGTACTTC; cdr3_aa: CASSYSLQGGEQYF
j_call: TRBJ1-5; clone_size: NA; d_call: TRBD1; v_call: TRBV19; cdr3_nt: TGTGCCAGTACCAGAGGACCGGGACAGGGGGCTTATCAGCCCCAGCATTTT; cdr3_aa: CASTRGPGQGAYQPQHF
j_call: TRBJ2-1; clone_size: NA; d_call: NA; v_call: TRBV11-2; cdr3_nt: TGTGCCAGCAGCTTAAGGGTCACTAGGCCATTGGGTGAGCAGTTCTTC; cdr3_aa: CASSLRVTRPLGEQFF
j_call: TRBJ1-2; clone_size: NA; d_call: TRBD1; v_call: TRBV13; cdr3_nt: TGTGCCAGCAGCATTAGCTCAGGGGGTGGCTATGGCTACACCTTC; cdr3_aa: CASSISSGGGYGYTF
j_call: TRBJ2-5; clone_size: NA; d_call: TRBD1; v_call: TRBV13; cdr3_nt: TGTGCCAGCAGCCCCCGTGGGACAGGGGACTCCCAGTACTTC; cdr3_aa: CASSPRGTGDSQYF
j_call: TRBJ1-2; clone_size: once; d_call: TRBD1; v_call: TRBV6-2/TRBV6-3; cdr3_nt: TGTGCCAGCAGTTACCTAGAGATGACAGGGTCCGTTCTTTCCTTCTATGGCTACACCTTC; cdr3_aa: CASSYLEMTGSVLSFYGYTF
j_call: TRBJ1-4; clone_size: NA; d_call: NA; v_call: TRBV4-3; cdr3_nt: TGCGCCAGCAGCCCCCGGGTCTCAAATGAAAAACTGTTTTTT; cdr3_aa: CASSPRVSNEKLFF
j_call: TRBJ2-1; clone_size: NA; d_call: TRBD2; v_call: TRBV19; cdr3_nt: TGTGCCAGTAGCAAACTAGCGGGGGGGCCTTCGTTCTTC; cdr3_aa: CASSKLAGGPSFF
j_call: TRBJ2-5; clone_size: NA; d_call: TRBD1; v_call: TRBV5-1; cdr3_nt: TGCGCCAGCAGCCCCACAGGGGGCAAGGAAGAGACCCAGTACTTC; cdr3_aa: CASSPTGGKEETQYF
j_call: TRBJ2-5; clone_size: NA; d_call: NA; v_call: TRBV5-1; cdr3_nt: TGCGCCAGCAGCTTGGACTCCAAATCAAAAGAGACCCAGTACTTC; cdr3_aa: CASSLDSKSKETQYF
j_call: TRBJ2-2; clone_size: NA; d_call: NA; v_call: TRBV15; cdr3_nt: TGTGCCACCAGCAGAGAAGGGACAAAGGCCGGGGAGCTGTTTTTT; cdr3_aa: CATSREGTKAGELFF
j_call: TRBJ2-5; clone_size: NA; d_call: TRBD2; v_call: TRBV30; cdr3_nt: TGTGCCTGGAGTGTAAGCACTAGCGGGAGAGAGACCCAGTACTTC; cdr3_aa: CAWSVSTSGRETQYF
j_call: TRBJ2-1; clone_size: NA; d_call: TRBD2; v_call: TRBV4-1; cdr3_nt: TGCGCCAGCAGCCAAGATATAGCGGGAGTCTACAATGAGCAGTTCTTC; cdr3_aa: CASSQDIAGVYNEQFF
j_call: TRBJ2-1; clone_size: NA; d_call: TRBD2; v_call: TRBV9; cdr3_nt: TGTGCCAGCAGCCCCAGACTAGCGGGAGTGAAGAATGAGCAGTTCTTC; cdr3_aa: CASSPRLAGVKNEQFF
j_call: TRBJ2-1; clone_size: NA; d_call: TRBD2; v_call: TRBV5-8; cdr3_nt: TGTGCCAGCAGCTTGAGCGGGAAAGCCGGTGAGCAGTTCTTC; cdr3_aa: CASSLSGKAGEQFF